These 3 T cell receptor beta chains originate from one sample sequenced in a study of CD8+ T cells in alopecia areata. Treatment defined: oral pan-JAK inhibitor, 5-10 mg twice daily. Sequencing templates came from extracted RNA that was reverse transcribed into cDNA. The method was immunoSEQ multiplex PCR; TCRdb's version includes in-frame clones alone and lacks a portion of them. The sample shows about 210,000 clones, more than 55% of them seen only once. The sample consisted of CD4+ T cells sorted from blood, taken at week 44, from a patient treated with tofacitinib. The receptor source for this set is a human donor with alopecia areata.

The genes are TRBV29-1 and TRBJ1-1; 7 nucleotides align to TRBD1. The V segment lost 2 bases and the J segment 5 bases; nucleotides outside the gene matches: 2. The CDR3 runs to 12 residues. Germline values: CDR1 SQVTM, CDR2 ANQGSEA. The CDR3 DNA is TGCAGCGTTGAAAAGGGGGCGACTGAAGCTTTCTTT. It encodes CSVEKGATEAFF.

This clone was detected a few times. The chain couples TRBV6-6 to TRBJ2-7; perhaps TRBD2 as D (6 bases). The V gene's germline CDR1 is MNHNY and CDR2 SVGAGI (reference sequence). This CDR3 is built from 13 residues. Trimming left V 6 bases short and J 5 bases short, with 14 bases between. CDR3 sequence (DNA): TGTGCCAGCAGAAGGGGCGGGGTCCACGAGCAGTACTTC. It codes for CASRRGGVHEQYF.

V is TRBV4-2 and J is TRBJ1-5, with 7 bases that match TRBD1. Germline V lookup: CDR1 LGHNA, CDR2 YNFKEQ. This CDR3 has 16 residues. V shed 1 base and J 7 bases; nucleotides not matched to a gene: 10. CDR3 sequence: CASSQVATGYGQPQHF. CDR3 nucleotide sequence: TGTGCCAGCAGCCAAGTAGCGACAGGGTACGGCCAGCCCCAGCATTTT.